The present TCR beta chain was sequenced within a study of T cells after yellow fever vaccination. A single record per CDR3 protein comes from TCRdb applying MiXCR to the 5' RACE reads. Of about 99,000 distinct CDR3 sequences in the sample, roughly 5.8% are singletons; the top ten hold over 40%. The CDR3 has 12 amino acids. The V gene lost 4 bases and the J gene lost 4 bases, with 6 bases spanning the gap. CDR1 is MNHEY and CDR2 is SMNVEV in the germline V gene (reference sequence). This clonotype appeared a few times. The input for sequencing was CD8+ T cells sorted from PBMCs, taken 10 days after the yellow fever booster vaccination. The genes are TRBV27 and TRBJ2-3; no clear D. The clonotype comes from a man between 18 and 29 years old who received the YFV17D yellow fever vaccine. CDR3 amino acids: CASSYSADTQYF. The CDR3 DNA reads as TGTGCCAGCAGTTATAGTGCAGATACGCAGTATTTT.